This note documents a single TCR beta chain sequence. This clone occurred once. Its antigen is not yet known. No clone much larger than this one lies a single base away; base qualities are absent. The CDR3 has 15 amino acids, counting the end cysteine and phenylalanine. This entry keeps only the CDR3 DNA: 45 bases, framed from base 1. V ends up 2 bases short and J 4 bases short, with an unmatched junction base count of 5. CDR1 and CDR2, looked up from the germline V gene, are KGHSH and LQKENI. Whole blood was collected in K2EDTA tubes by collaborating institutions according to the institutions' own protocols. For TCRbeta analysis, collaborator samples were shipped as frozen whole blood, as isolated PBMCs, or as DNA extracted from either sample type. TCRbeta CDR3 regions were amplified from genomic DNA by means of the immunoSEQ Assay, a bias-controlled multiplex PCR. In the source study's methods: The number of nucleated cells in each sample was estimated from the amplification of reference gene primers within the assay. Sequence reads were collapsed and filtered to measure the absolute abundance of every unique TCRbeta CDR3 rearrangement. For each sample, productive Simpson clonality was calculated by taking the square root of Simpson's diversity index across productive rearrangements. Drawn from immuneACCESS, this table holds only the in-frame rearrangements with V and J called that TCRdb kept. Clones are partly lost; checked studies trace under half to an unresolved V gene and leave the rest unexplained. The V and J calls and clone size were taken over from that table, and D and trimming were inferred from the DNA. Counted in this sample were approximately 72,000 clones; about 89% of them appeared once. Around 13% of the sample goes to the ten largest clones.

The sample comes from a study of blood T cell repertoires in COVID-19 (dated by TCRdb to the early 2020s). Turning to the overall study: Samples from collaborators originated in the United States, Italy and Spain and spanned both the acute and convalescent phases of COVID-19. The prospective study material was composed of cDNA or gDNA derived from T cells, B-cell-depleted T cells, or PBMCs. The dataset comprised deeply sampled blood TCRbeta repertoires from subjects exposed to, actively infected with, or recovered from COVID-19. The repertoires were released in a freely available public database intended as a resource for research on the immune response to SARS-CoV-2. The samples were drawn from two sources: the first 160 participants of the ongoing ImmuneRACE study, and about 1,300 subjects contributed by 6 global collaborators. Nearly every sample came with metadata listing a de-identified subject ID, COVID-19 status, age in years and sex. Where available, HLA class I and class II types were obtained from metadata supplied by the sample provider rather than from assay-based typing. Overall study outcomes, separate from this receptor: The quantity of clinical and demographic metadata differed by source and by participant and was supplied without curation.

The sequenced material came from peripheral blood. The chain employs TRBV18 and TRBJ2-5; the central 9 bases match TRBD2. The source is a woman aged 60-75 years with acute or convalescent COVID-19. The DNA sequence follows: TGTGCCAGCTCACCAGAGCGGGGGGCCTCAGAGACCCAGTACTTC. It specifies CASSPERGASETQYF.